Below, 28 T cell receptor beta chains from the same sample are listed, as sequenced in a study of T cells in Graves' hyperthyroidism and ophthalmopathy. Amplification targeted TCR beta CDR3 regions from RNA transcripts. In the first-round RT-PCR of the TCR CDR3, the HTBI primer set was used. One entry per CDR3 protein results from TCRdb running MiXCR on the multiplex PCR reads. The sample carries 250,000 to 300,000 distinct CDR3 sequences, 13% to 15% recorded once. What was sequenced was blood. The source of these receptors is a woman in her forties or fifties with Graves' hyperthyroidism that later progressed to Graves' ophthalmopathy.

This clonotype was detected ten times or more. This chain uses TRBV20-1 with TRBJ1-5; D gene ambiguous. From germline, CDR1 is DFQATT and CDR2 SNEGSKA (reference sequence). The CDR3 covers 12 residues. The germline V and J ends were trimmed by 7 bases and 2 bases, with 9 bases remaining between them. The CDR3 DNA reads TGCAGTGGAACTGGGGGCAATCAGCCCCAGCATTTT. This codes for CSGTGGNQPQHF.

The chain has TRBV7-2 and TRBJ2-7, with 10 bases fitting TRBD2. There are 16 residues in the CDR3. CDR1 is SGHTA, CDR2 FQGNSA, per germline. J gave up 3 bases and V 0 bases, and 5 bases lay outside the gene matches. CDR3 nucleotides: TGTGCCAGCAGCTTAGCCGCTAGCGGGAGTTACTACGAGCAGTACTTC. This codes for CASSLAASGSYYEQYF.

This clonotype was observed many times. V gene TRBV20-1 combines with J gene TRBJ2-5; 8 bases map to TRBD1. The CDR3 runs 14 residues. From germline, CDR1 is DFQATT and CDR2 SNEGSKA (reference sequence). V was pared by 6 bases and J by 2 bases, with 8 bases of the junction left unmatched. The CDR3 coding sequence is TGCAGTGCCCACGGACAGGGAAGGCAAGAGACCCAGTACTTC. Translated: CSAHGQGRQETQYF.

This clonotype was picked up many times. Sequence at one end of the junction differs from germline and may be a read error. The rearrangement uses TRBV5-1 and TRBJ2-6; no clear D gene. There are 15 residues in the CDR3. Germline CDR1 SGHRS, CDR2 YFSETQ. CDR3 DNA sequence: TGTGCCAGCTCACCTAGGAGTTCGGGGGCCAACGTCCTGACTTTC. Translation gives CASSPRSSGANVLTF.

This clonotype occurred many times. This sequence joins TRBV28 and TRBJ2-5, with 9 bases matching TRBD1. The V and J ends lost 2 bases and 12 bases, in that order; junction bases with no gene match: 7. Germline assignment: CDR1 MDHEN and CDR2 SYDVKM. CDR3 length equals 13 residues. The CDR3 DNA reads as TGTGCCAGCAGTTTAAACAGGGGGCGCAGGGAGTACTTC. Translation gives CASSLNRGRREYF.

This clonotype was seen many times. This rearrangement joins TRBV7-6 to TRBJ2-3, with a possible D match to TRBD1 (5 bases). The CDR3 runs to 14 residues. Trimming took 1 base from V and 4 from J, leaving 9 bases between them. Germline V gene sequence: CDR1 SGHVS, CDR2 FNYEAQ. As DNA, the CDR3 is TGTGCCAGCAGCTTAGATCAGGGCTCAGATACGCAGTATTTT. Protein: CASSLDQGSDTQYF.

This clonotype occurred many times. J is TRBJ2-3 and V is TRBV20-1; 8 nucleotides align to TRBD2. This CDR3 is built from 15 residues. J was trimmed by 5 bases and V by 2 bases; bases with no gene match: 9. Germline CDR1 reads DFQATT; CDR2 reads SNEGSKA (reference sequence). CDR3 in amino acids: CSARQASGSRDTQYF. The CDR3, as DNA: TGCAGTGCTAGACAAGCCAGCGGGAGTAGAGATACGCAGTATTTT.

Ten or more counts support this clonotype. The chain combines TRBV15 with TRBJ2-5; D ambiguous. Germline V lookup: CDR1 LNHNV, CDR2 YYDKDF (reference sequence). The germline V and J ends were trimmed by 0 bases and 5 bases, with 10 bases remaining between them. The CDR3 extends over 14 amino acids. CDR3 residues: CATSRDRVWETQYF. The CDR3 coding sequence is TGTGCCACCAGCAGAGATAGGGTCTGGGAGACCCAGTACTTC.

The CDR3 region is CASNTGGTGNTIYF. As DNA, the CDR3 is TGTGCCAGCAACACAGGGGGGACTGGAAACACCATATATTTT. The V gene is TRBV6-1, the J gene TRBJ1-3; 8 bases agree with TRBD1. Germline V gives CDR1 MNHNS, CDR2 SASEGT. The trim removed 7 bases at V and 2 bases at J, leaving 4 bases unmatched. CDR3 length equals 14 residues.

This clonotype was found many times. The chain has TRBV12-3 or TRBV12-4 and TRBJ1-1; no definite D call. This CDR3 spans 14 amino acids. V dropped 7 bases and J dropped 0 bases, with 12 bases sitting between them. The CDR3 here is CASKPNGLNTEAFF. CDR3 nucleotides: TGTGCCAGCAAGCCGAACGGCTTGAACACTGAAGCTTTCTTT.

This clonotype came up a few times. CDR3 sequence: CASSPSDWANEKLFF. Written as DNA, the CDR3 is TGTGCCAGCAGCCCTTCGGACTGGGCTAATGAAAAACTGTTTTTT. The gene calls are TRBV5-5 and TRBJ1-4; D is unresolved. This CDR3 has 15 residues. Germline V lookup: CDR1 SGHKS, CDR2 YYEKEE (reference sequence). The ends were cut back, 4 bases at V and 3 bases at J, with 13 bases in the middle.

The genes are TRBV6-1 and TRBJ1-5; unclear D gene. From germline, CDR1 is MNHNS and CDR2 SASEGT. This CDR3 spans 14 amino acids. V shed 2 bases and J shed 4 bases, with 9 bases lying between them. The CDR3 sequence: CASSELYINQPQHF. The CDR3 region has the DNA TGTGCCAGCAGTGAACTCTACATAAATCAGCCCCAGCATTTT.

The chain employs TRBV20-1 and TRBJ2-1; 8 bases agree with TRBD2. Losses at the gene ends were 0 bases for V and 1 base for J; bases not matched to a gene: 5. Per the germline V gene, CDR1 is DFQATT and CDR2 is SNEGSKA (reference sequence). The CDR3 runs 16 residues. The CDR3 loop reads CSARDRGGGSYNEQFF. In DNA, the CDR3 is TGCAGTGCTAGAGATCGCGGCGGGGGGTCCTACAATGAGCAGTTCTTC.

This clonotype has a handful of counts. This sequence joins TRBV5-4 and TRBJ2-2; D perhaps matches TRBD2 (6 bases). Trimming left V 0 bases short and J 7 bases short, with 13 bases between. This CDR3 contains 15 residues. CDR1 SGHNT and CDR2 YYREEE come from the germline V gene (reference sequence). The CDR3 DNA reads TGTGCCAGCAGCTTGGACCGGGAGTCGGTCGGGGAGCTGTTTTTT. Translating it yields CASSLDRESVGELFF.

Turning to this clonotype: An end of the junction does not agree with germline; a read error may underlie this. CDR3 DNA sequence: TGTGCCGGCAGTTTCCAGGGGACTGATGGCTACACCTTC. Amino acid sequence: CAGSFQGTDGYTF. The V and J genes are TRBV27 and TRBJ1-2; D may be TRBD1 (6 bases). Germline assignment: CDR1 MNHEY and CDR2 SMNVEV (reference sequence). This CDR3 is 13 amino acids long.

The gene calls are TRBV28 and TRBJ2-7; D possibly matches TRBD1 or TRBD2 (5 bases each). Trimming left V 9 bases short and J 7 bases short, with 22 bases between. The CDR3 runs 14 residues. The germline CDR1 and CDR2 sequences are MDHEN and SYDVKM. The CDR3, as DNA: TGTGCCAGTGGGGCCCGGGACGGAACGTGGGAGCAGTACTTC. This sequence encodes CASGARDGTWEQYF.

V is TRBV7-2 and J is TRBJ1-2, with D hard to call. With 5 bases removed from V and 5 bases from J, the gap between germline ends came to 15 bases. The CDR3 contains 14 residues. Germline assignment: CDR1 SGHTA and CDR2 FQGNSA. In DNA form, the CDR3 reads TGTGCCAGCAGCCCCGTGGGAGATTTTTATGGCTACACCTTC. Amino acid sequence: CASSPVGDFYGYTF.

V is TRBV10-3 and J is TRBJ2-1; tentative D call: TRBD2 (5 bases). Trimming removed 2 bases from V and 2 bases from J, with 13 bases in between. The germline CDR1 and CDR2 sequences are ENHRY and SYGVKD. This CDR3 has 16 residues. CDR3: CAISESPGRTYNEQFF. The CDR3 DNA reads TGTGCCATCAGTGAGAGCCCGGGGAGAACCTACAATGAGCAGTTCTTC.

This rearrangement joins TRBV6-6 to TRBJ2-4, with a weak D call TRBD1 (6 bases). The germline V gene has CDR1 MNHNY and CDR2 SVGAGI (reference sequence). Trimming removed 2 bases at V and 0 bases at J, with 11 bases between. The CDR3 extends over 16 amino acids. CDR3 amino acids: CASSYGGGLAKNIQYF. CDR3 in DNA: TGTGCCAGCAGTTACGGGGGCGGATTAGCCAAAAACATTCAGTACTTC.

This clonotype came up a few times. The chain has TRBV6-1 and TRBJ2-5, with no clear D. Germline loops: CDR1 MNHNS, CDR2 SASEGT. This CDR3 region has 10 residues. V lost 8 bases and J lost 3, with 4 bases in between. The CDR3 DNA reads as TGTGCCAGCCGGGAAGAGACCCAGTACTTC. Protein product: CASREETQYF.

This clonotype was seen more than once but under ten times. V usage is TRBV25-1 and J usage is TRBJ1-5; TRBD1 aligns across 8 bases. Per germline, CDR1 MGHDK and CDR2 SYGVNS. The CDR3 totals 16 residues. Germline trimming cut 3 bases from V and 6 bases from J; bases unmatched to any gene: 10. CDR3 loop: CASSDGRVQGAQPQHF. The CDR3, as DNA: TGTGCCAGCAGTGATGGAAGGGTTCAGGGGGCTCAGCCCCAGCATTTT.

The chain is built from TRBV20-1 and TRBJ2-1; 9 nucleotides match TRBD2. CDR1 and CDR2 from the germline V gene are DFQATT and SNEGSKA (reference sequence). With 3 bases clipped from V and 3 bases from J, the junction kept 6 bases outside the gene matches. This CDR3 has 15 residues. This CDR3 is CSASGLAGNYNEQFF. CDR3 sequence (DNA): TGCAGTGCTAGTGGGCTAGCGGGGAACTACAATGAGCAGTTCTTC.

The rearrangement links TRBV6-2 or TRBV6-3 to TRBJ1-2; D is unresolved. The germline gives CDR1 MNHEY, CDR2 SVGEGT. The CDR3 runs 13 residues. Trimming stripped 8 bases from V and 4 bases from J, with 14 bases between. CDR3 protein: CASRPVAGYGYTF. CDR3 sequence (DNA): TGTGCCAGCCGACCTGTCGCGGGCTATGGCTACACCTTC.

At least ten counts were recorded for this clonotype. V gene TRBV6-2 or TRBV6-3 combines with J gene TRBJ1-2, with 9 bases matching TRBD1. V lost 6 bases, J lost 5 bases, and 13 bases stayed unmatched. This CDR3 region has 16 residues. Germline V lookup: CDR1 MNHEY, CDR2 SVGEGT. The CDR3 protein is CASSSGMGQGFYGYTF. The CDR3, as DNA: TGTGCCAGCAGCTCCGGAATGGGACAGGGATTTTATGGCTACACCTTC.

This clonotype appeared many times. V is TRBV20-1 and J is TRBJ1-4, with D possibly being TRBD1 (6 bases). There are 13 residues in the CDR3. Germline V gene sequence: CDR1 DFQATT, CDR2 SNEGSKA (reference sequence). Trimming stripped 6 bases from V and 5 bases from J, with 13 bases between. In DNA, the CDR3 is TGCAGTGCCGAAGGACAGTCAAATGAAAAACTGTTTTTT. Amino acid sequence: CSAEGQSNEKLFF.

The rearrangement uses TRBV15 and TRBJ2-1; no clear D. The V and J ends lost 0 bases and 8 bases respectively, with 14 bases between them. The CDR3 contains 15 residues. Germline V gene sequence: CDR1 LNHNV, CDR2 YYDKDF (reference sequence). The CDR3 protein is CATSRERKGGDEQFF. CDR3 bases: TGTGCCACCAGCAGAGAAAGAAAGGGTGGGGATGAGCAGTTCTTC.

The V and J genes are TRBV9 and TRBJ1-5; TRBD1 is a possible D gene (6 bases). The germline gives CDR1 SGDLS, CDR2 YYNGEE. V lost 4 bases and J 7 bases, leaving 15 bases between the germline ends. The CDR3 runs 14 residues. CDR3 sequence: CASSNGQPNQPQHF. The DNA for the CDR3 is TGTGCCAGCAGCAATGGACAGCCAAACCAGCCCCAGCATTTT.

This clonotype was observed many times. The chain recombines TRBV28 with TRBJ2-3, with unresolved D. Germline CDR1 reads MDHEN; CDR2 reads SYDVKM. V was pared by 6 bases and J by 0 bases, with 7 bases between. This CDR3 is 13 amino acids long. Here the CDR3 reads CASRTPSTDTQYF. The DNA of the CDR3 is TGTGCCAGCAGGACACCTAGCACAGATACGCAGTATTTT.